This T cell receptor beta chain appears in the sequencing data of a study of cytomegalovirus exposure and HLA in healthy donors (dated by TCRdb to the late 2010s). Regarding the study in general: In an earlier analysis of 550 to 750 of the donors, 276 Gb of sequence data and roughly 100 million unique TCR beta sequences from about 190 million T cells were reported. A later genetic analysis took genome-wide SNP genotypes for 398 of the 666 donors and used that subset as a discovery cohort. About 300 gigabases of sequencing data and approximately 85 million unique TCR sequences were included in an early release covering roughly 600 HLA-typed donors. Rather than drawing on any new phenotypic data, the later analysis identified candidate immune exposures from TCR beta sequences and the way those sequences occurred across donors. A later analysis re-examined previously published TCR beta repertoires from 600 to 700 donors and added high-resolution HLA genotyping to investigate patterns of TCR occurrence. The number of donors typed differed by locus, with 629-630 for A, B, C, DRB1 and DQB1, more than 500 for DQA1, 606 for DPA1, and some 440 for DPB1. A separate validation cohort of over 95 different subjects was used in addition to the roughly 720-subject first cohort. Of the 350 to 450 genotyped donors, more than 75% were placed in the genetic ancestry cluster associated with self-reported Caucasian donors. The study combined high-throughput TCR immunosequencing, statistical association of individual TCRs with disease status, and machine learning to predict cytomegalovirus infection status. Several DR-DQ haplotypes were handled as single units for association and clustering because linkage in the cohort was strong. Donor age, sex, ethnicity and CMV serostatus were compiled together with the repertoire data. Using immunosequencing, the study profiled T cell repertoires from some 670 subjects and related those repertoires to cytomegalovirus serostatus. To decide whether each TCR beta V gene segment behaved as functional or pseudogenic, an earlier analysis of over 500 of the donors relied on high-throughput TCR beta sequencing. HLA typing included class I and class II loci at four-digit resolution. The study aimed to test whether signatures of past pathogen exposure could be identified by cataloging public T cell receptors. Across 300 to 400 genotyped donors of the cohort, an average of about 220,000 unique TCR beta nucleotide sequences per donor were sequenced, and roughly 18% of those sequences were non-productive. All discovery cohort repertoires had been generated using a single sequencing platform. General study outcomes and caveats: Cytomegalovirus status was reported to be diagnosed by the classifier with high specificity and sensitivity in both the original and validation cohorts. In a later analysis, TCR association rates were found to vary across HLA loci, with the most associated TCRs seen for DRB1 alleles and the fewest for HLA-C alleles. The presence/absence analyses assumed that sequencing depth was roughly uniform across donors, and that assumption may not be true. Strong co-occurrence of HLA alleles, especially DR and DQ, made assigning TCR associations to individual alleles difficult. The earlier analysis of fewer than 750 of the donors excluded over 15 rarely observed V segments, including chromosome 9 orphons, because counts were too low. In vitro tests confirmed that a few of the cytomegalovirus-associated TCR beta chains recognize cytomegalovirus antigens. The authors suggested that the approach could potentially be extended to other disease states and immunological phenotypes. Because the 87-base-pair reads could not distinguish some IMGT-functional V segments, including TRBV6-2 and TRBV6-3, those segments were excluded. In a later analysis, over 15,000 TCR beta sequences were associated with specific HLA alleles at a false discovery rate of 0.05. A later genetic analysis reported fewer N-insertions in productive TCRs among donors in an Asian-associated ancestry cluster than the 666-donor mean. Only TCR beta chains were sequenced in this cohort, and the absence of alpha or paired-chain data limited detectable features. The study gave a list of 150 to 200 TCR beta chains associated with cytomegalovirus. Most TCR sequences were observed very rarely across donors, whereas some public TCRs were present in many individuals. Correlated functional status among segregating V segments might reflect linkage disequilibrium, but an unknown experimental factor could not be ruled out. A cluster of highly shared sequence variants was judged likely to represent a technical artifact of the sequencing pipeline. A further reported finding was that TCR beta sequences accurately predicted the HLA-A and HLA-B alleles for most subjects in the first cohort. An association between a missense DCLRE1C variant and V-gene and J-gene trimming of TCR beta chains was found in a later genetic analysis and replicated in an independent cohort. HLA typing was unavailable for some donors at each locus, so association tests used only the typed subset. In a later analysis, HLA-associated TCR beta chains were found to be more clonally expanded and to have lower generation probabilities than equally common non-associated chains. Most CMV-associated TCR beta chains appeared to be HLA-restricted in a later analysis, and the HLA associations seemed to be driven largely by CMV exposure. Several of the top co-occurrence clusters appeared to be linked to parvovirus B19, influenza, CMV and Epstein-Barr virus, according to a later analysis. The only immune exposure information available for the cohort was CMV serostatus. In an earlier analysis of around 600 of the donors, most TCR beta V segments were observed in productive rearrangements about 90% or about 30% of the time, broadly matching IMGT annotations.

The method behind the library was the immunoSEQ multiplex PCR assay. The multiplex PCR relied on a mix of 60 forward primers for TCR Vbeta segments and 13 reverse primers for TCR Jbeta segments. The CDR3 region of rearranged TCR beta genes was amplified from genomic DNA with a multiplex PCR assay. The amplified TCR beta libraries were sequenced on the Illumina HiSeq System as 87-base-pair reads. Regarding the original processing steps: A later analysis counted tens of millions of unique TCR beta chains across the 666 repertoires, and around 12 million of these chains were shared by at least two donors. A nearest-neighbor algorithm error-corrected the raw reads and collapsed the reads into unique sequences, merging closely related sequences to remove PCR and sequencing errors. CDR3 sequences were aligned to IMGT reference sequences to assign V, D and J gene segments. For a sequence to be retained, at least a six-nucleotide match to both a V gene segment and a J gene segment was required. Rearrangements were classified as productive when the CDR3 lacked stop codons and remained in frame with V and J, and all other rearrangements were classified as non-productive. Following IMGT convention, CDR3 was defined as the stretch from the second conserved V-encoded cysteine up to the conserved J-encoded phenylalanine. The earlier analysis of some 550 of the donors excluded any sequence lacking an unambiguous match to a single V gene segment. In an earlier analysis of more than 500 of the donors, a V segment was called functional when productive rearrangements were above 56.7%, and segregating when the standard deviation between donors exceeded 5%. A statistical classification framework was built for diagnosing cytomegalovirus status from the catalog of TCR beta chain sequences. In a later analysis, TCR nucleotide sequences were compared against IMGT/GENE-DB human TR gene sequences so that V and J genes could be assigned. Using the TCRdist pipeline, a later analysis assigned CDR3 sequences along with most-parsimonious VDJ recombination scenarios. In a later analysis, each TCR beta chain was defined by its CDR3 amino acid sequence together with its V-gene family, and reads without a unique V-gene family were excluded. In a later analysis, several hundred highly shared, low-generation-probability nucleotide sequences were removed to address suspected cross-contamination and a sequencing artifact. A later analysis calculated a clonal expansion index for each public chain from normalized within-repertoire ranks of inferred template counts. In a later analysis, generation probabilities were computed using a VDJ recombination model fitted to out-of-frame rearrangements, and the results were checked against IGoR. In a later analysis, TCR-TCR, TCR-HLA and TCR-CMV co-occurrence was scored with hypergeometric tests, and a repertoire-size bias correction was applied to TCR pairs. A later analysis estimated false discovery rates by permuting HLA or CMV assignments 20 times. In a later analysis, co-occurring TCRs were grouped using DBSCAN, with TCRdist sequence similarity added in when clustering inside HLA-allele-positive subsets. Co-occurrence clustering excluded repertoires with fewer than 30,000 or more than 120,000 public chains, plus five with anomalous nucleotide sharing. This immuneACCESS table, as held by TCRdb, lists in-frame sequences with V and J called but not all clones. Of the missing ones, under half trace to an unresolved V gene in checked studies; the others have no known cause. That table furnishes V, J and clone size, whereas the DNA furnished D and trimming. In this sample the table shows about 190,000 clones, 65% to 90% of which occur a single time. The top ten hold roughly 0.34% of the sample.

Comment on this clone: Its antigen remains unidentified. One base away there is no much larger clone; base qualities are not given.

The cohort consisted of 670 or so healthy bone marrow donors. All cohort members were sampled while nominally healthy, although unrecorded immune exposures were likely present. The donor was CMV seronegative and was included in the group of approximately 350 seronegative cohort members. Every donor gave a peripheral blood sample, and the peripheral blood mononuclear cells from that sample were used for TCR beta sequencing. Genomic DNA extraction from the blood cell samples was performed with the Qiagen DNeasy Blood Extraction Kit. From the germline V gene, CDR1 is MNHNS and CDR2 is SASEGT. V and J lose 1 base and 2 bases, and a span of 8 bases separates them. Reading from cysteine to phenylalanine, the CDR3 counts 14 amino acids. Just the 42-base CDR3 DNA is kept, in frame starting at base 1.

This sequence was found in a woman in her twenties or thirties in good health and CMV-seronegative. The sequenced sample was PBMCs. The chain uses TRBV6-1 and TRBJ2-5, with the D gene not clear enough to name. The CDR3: CASSEVGRQETQYF. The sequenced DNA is TGTGCCAGCAGTGAAGTAGGCAGGCAAGAGACCCAGTACTTC.